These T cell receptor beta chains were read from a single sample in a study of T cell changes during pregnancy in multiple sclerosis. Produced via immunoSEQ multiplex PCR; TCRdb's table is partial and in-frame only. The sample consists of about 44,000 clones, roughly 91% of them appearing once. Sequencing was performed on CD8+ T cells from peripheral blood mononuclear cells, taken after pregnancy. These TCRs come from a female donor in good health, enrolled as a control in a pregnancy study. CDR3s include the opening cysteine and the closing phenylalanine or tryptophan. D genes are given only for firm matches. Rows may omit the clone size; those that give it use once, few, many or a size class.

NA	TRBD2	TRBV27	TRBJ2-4	CASSVRAGGRNIQYF	TGTGCCAGCAGCGTCCGGGCGGGGGGGCGAAACATTCAGTACTTC
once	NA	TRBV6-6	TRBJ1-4	CASSPGATNEKLFF	TGTGCCAGCAGCCCGGGTGCAACTAATGAAAAACTGTTTTTT
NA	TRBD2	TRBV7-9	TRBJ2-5	CASTLGGTQETQYF	TGTGCCAGCACCTTGGGGGGGACTCAAGAGACCCAGTACTTC
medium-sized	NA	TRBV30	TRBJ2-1	CAWSAAGHNEQFF	TGTGCCTGGAGTGCAGCGGGTCACAATGAGCAGTTCTTC
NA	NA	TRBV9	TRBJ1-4	CASSPGGANEKLFF	TGTGCCAGCAGTCCCGGTGGGGCCAATGAAAAACTGTTTTTT
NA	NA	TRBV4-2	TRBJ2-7	CASSQGAETSYEQYF	TGTGCCAGCAGCCAAGGGGCAGAAACCTCCTACGAGCAGTACTTC
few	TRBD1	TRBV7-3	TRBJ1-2	CASSLGQGPSYGYTF	TGTGCCAGCAGCTTGGGACAGGGCCCTAGCTATGGCTACACCTTC
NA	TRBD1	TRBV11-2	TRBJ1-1	CATWDRGRGGTEAFF	TGTGCCACCTGGGACAGGGGGCGCGGGGGCACTGAAGCTTTCTTT
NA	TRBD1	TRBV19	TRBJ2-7	CASGNRDRGYEQYF	TGTGCCAGTGGAAACCGGGACAGGGGTTACGAGCAGTACTTC
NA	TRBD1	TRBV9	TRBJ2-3	CASSQGGTDTQYF	TGTGCCAGCAGTCAGGGGGGCACAGATACGCAGTATTTT
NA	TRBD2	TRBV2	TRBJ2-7	CASSLRGGGTFYEQYF	TGTGCCAGCAGCCTCCGGGGCGGGGGAACCTTCTACGAGCAGTACTTC
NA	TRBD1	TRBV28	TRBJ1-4	CASSWPDRGPYNEKLFF	TGTGCCAGCAGTTGGCCGGACAGGGGGCCTTATAATGAAAAACTGTTTTTT
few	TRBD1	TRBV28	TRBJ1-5	CASSLVDRGFVSNQPQHF	TGTGCCAGCAGCCTCGTGGACAGGGGTTTTGTGAGCAATCAGCCCCAGCATTTT
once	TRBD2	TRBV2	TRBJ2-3	CASRGLAGGVADTQYF	TGTGCCAGCAGAGGACTAGCGGGGGGGGTCGCAGATACGCAGTATTTT
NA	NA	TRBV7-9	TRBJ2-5	CASSKQLGGQETQYF	TGTGCCAGCAGCAAACAGCTGGGGGGCCAAGAGACCCAGTACTTC
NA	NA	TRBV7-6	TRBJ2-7	CASSFGNYEQYF	TGTGCCAGCAGCTTCGGGAACTACGAGCAGTACTTC
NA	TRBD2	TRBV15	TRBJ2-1	CATSRDSGLADEQFF	TGTGCCACCAGCAGAGATTCGGGACTAGCCGACGAGCAGTTCTTC
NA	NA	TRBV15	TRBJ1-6	CATSRDPGAYNSPLHF	TGTGCCACCAGCAGAGATCCAGGGGCCTATAATTCACCCCTCCACTTT
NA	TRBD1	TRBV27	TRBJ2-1	CASTPGTGGQNEQFF	TGTGCCAGCACCCCCGGGACAGGCGGCCAAAATGAGCAGTTCTTC
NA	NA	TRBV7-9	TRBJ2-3	CASSLALPGNTQYF	TGTGCCAGCAGCTTAGCGTTACCGGGTAATACGCAGTATTTT
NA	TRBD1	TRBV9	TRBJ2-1	CASSKPLRGGRDEQFF	TGTGCCAGCAGCAAGCCCCTCCGAGGGGGCCGGGATGAGCAGTTCTTC
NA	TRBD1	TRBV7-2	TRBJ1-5	CASSFIRQGGFQPQHF	TGTGCCAGCAGCTTCATCAGACAGGGTGGATTTCAGCCCCAGCATTTT
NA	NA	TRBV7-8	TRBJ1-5	CASSSEEGGNQPQHF	TGTGCCAGCAGCTCAGAGGAAGGGGGCAATCAGCCCCAGCATTTT
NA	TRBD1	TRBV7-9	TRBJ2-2	CASSSGQLNTGELFF	TGTGCCAGCAGCTCGGGACAGCTAAACACCGGGGAGCTGTTTTTT
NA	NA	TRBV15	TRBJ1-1	CATSRDFRGSDEAFF	TGTGCCACCAGCAGAGATTTTCGGGGGTCCGATGAAGCTTTCTTT
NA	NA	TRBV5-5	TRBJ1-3	CASSLSFSGNTIYF	TGTGCCAGCAGCTTGTCCTTCTCTGGAAACACCATATATTTT
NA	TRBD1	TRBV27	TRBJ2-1	CASRDRGLSNEQFF	TGTGCCAGCAGGGACAGGGGGCTCAGCAATGAGCAGTTCTTC
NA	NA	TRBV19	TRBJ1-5	CASSIVPGGNQPQHF	TGTGCCAGTAGTATAGTCCCCGGGGGGAATCAGCCCCAGCATTTT
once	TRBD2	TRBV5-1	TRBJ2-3	CASSLASGGDTDTQYF	TGCGCCAGCAGCTTGGCCAGCGGGGGGGACACAGATACGCAGTATTTT
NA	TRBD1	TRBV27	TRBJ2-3	CASTGQGGDTQYF	TGTGCCAGCACAGGACAGGGAGGAGATACGCAGTATTTT
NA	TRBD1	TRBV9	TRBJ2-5	CASSAGDRGPQETQYF	TGTGCCAGCAGCGCGGGGGACAGGGGGCCTCAGGAGACCCAGTACTTC
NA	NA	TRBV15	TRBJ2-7	CATSRAYGQVPTKGGLTYEQYF	TGTGCCACCAGCAGAGCATACGGACAGGTACCTACCAAAGGGGGGTTGACCTACGAGCAGTACTTC
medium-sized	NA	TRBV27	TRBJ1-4	CASRKGREVFF	TGTGCCAGCAGGAAAGGGAGAGAAGTGTTTTTT
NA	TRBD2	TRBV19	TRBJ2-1	CASSIMGGGINEQFF	TGTGCCAGTAGTATAATGGGCGGGGGGATTAATGAGCAGTTCTTC
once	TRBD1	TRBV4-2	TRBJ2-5	CASSQEDRGETQYF	TGTGCCAGCAGCCAAGAGGACAGGGGTGAGACCCAGTACTTC
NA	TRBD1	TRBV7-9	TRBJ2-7	CASSPPRDSRYYEQYF	TGTGCCAGCAGCCCCCCTCGGGACAGCCGATACTACGAGCAGTACTTC
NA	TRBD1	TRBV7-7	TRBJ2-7	CASSDGQGSVYEQYF	TGTGCTAGCAGCGACGGACAGGGGAGCGTCTACGAGCAGTACTTC
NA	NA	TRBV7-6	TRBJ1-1	CASSSGEAEAFF	TGTGCCAGCAGCTCGGGGGAGGCGGAAGCTTTCTTT
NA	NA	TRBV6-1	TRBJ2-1	CASSEDALTGSYNEQFF	TGTGCCAGCAGTGAAGACGCCCTCACAGGGTCGTACAATGAGCAGTTCTTC
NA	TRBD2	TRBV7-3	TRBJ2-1	CASSGGASGGGEQFF	TGTGCCAGCAGCGGGGGGGCTAGCGGGGGAGGTGAGCAGTTCTTC
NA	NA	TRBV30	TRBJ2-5	CAWLYQETQYF	TGTGCCTGGCTGTACCAAGAGACCCAGTACTTC
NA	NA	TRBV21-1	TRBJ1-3	CASSKGRGRGHRNTIYF	TGTGCCAGCAGCAAAGGGAGAGGCAGGGGCCACAGAAACACCATATATTTT
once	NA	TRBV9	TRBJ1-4	CASSVGQGNEKLFF	TGTGCCAGCAGCGTTGGGCAGGGGAACGAAAAACTGTTTTTT
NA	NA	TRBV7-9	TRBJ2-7	CASSPTVYEQYF	TGTGCCAGCAGCCCTACAGTCTACGAGCAGTACTTC
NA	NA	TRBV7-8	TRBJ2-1	CASSSGGEQFF	TGTGCCAGCAGCTCAGGGGGGGAGCAGTTCTTC
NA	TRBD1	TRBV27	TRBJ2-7	CASSPGQGAYEQYF	TGTGCCAGCAGCCCCGGACAGGGCGCCTACGAGCAGTACTTC
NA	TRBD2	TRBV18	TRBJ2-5	CASSADQRGPETQYF	TGTGCCAGCTCAGCAGACCAGCGGGGCCCAGAGACCCAGTACTTC
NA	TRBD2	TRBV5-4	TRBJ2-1	CASSSLAGGQPYNEQFF	TGTGCCAGCAGCTCACTAGCGGGGGGCCAACCCTACAATGAGCAGTTCTTC
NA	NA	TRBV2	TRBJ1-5	CATKDRGNQPQHF	TGTGCCACAAAAGACAGAGGCAATCAGCCCCAGCATTTT
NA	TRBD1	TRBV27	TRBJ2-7	CASSKTGIQQYF	TGTGCCAGCAGTAAGACAGGGATACAGCAGTACTTC
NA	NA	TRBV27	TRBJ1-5	CVSSPDRTGFNQPQHF	TGTGTCAGCAGTCCCGATAGAACAGGGTTCAATCAGCCCCAGCATTTT
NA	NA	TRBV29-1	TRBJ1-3	CSVEAETLGNTIYF	TGCAGCGTTGAGGCGGAGACTCTAGGAAACACCATATATTTT